This is a list of T cell receptor beta chains from one sample in a study of cytomegalovirus exposure and HLA in healthy donors. TCRdb keeps only in-frame clones here, not all; method: immunoSEQ multiplex PCR. The data contain 110,000 to 150,000 clones, approximately 80% of them singletons. Specimen: PBMCs. The origin of the receptors is a woman aged 50 to 60 in good health and CMV-seropositive. The CDR3 runs from the conserved cysteine through the conserved F or W. D genes are given only for firm matches. The size field is filled for only some rows; it gives once, few, many or a size class.

length,V,D,size,J,CDR3,DNA
16,TRBV2,-,-,TRBJ1-2,CASSAELGLLTTGYTF,TGTGCCAGCAGTGCTGAGTTGGGCCTCCTAACCACTGGCTACACCTTC
14,TRBV7-6,TRBD1,-,TRBJ2-7,CASSLVQGGYEQYF,TGTGCCAGCAGCTTAGTACAGGGGGGTTACGAGCAGTACTTC
14,TRBV11-2,-,few,TRBJ2-3,CASSSNFRVDTQYF,TGTGCCAGCAGCTCAAATTTTCGGGTAGATACGCAGTATTTT
16,TRBV2,-,-,TRBJ2-2,CASSVNRALGTGELFF,TGTGCCAGCAGTGTTAACAGGGCTTTGGGGACCGGGGAGCTGTTTTTT
13,TRBV29-1,-,-,TRBJ1-2,CSVVVGQNYGYTF,TGCAGCGTCGTTGTCGGACAGAACTATGGCTACACCTTC
16,TRBV15,-,-,TRBJ1-5,CATSPVQVKVNQPQHF,TGTGCCACCAGCCCAGTTCAGGTTAAAGTCAATCAGCCCCAGCATTTT
14,TRBV28,TRBD1,-,TRBJ2-7,CASSYRGGLYEQYF,TGTGCCAGCAGTTACAGGGGCGGTTTGTACGAGCAGTACTTC
15,TRBV7-2,TRBD1,-,TRBJ1-5,CASSLRGQGDQPQHF,TGTGCCAGCAGCTTACGGGGACAGGGTGATCAGCCCCAGCATTTT
15,TRBV6-5,-,once,TRBJ1-2,CASSYAISSGYGYTF,TGTGCCAGCAGTTACGCTATCTCGTCGGGCTATGGCTACACCTTC
13,TRBV7-3,-,-,TRBJ1-6,CASSLEGGSPLHF,TGTGCCAGCAGCTTAGAGGGAGGTTCACCCCTCCACTTT
14,TRBV30,-,-,TRBJ1-2,CAWSRDRSNYGYTF,TGTGCCTGGAGTAGAGACAGGTCCAACTATGGCTACACCTTC
12,TRBV7-2,TRBD1,-,TRBJ2-7,CASSLTGSEQYF,TGTGCCAGCAGCTTGACAGGGTCCGAGCAGTACTTC
15,TRBV28,TRBD1,-,TRBJ2-2,CASREMGQGTGELFF,TGTGCCAGCAGGGAAATGGGACAGGGAACCGGGGAGCTGTTTTTT
16,TRBV2,-,-,TRBJ1-5,CASRENRVTSNQPQHF,TGTGCCAGCAGAGAGAACAGGGTGACTAGCAATCAGCCCCAGCATTTT
15,TRBV5-4,-,-,TRBJ2-3,CASSPAGTGTDTQYF,TGTGCCAGCAGCCCCGCCGGTACAGGCACAGATACGCAGTATTTT
13,TRBV15,-,-,TRBJ1-1,CATSRDYGAEAFF,TGTGCCACCAGCAGAGATTACGGGGCTGAAGCTTTCTTT
16,TRBV15,-,few,TRBJ1-5,CATSRAKTTWSQPQHF,TGTGCCACCAGCAGAGCCAAGACCACCTGGAGTCAGCCCCAGCATTTT
16,TRBV19,-,once,TRBJ1-3,CASSIFFQGAGNTIYF,TGTGCCAGTAGCATATTCTTTCAGGGTGCTGGAAACACCATATATTTT
15,TRBV5-1,TRBD2,-,TRBJ2-3,CASSVEPGLAGGRYF,TGCGCCAGCAGCGTAGAGCCGGGACTAGCGGGGGGGCGGTATTTT
15,TRBV27,TRBD1,-,TRBJ1-5,CASSLNRGGNQPQHF,TGTGCCAGCAGTTTAAACAGGGGTGGAAATCAGCCCCAGCATTTT
13,TRBV5-1,TRBD1,once,TRBJ1-1,CASRYDRDTEAFF,TGCGCCAGCAGATACGACAGGGACACTGAAGCTTTCTTT
14,TRBV29-1,TRBD1,-,TRBJ2-1,CSVAGDSSYNEQFF,TGCAGCGTGGCAGGGGACAGCTCCTACAATGAGCAGTTCTTC
12,TRBV29-1,-,-,TRBJ2-3,CSVESSTDTQYF,TGCAGCGTTGAGAGCTCCACAGATACGCAGTATTTT
16,TRBV5-4,TRBD2,-,TRBJ2-3,CASSLPGGTRTDTQYF,TGTGCCAGCAGCTTGCCGGGGGGGACTCGCACAGATACGCAGTATTTT
16,TRBV7-7,TRBD1,-,TRBJ1-4,CASSPGTGASNEKLFF,TGTGCTAGCAGCCCTGGGACAGGGGCCAGTAATGAAAAACTGTTTTTT
14,TRBV9,-,-,TRBJ1-3,CASSVGHAGNTIYF,TGTGCCAGCAGCGTGGGACACGCTGGAAACACCATATATTTT
17,TRBV7-3,-,-,TRBJ2-2,CASSLTRDSGLTGELFF,TGTGCCAGCAGCTTAACTCGTGATAGCGGCCTCACCGGGGAGCTGTTTTTT
15,TRBV6-1,-,-,TRBJ2-7,CASSPSGTNSYEQYF,TGTGCCAGCAGTCCCTCCGGGACAAATTCCTACGAGCAGTACTTC
17,TRBV18,TRBD2,-,TRBJ2-3,CASSRVFTGTNTDTQYF,TGTGCCAGCTCACGAGTCTTTACCGGGACTAACACAGATACGCAGTATTTT
14,TRBV5-4,TRBD2,-,TRBJ2-1,CASRNSGGTNEQFF,TGTGCCAGTAGAAATAGCGGGGGGACAAATGAGCAGTTCTTC
15,TRBV5-5,-,-,TRBJ2-4,CASSNRGWEENIQYF,TGTGCCAGCAGCAACAGGGGTTGGGAGGAAAACATTCAGTACTTC
14,TRBV27,-,few,TRBJ2-2,CASHGRASTGELFF,TGTGCCAGCCACGGCAGGGCCTCTACCGGGGAGCTGTTTTTT
15,TRBV13,TRBD1,-,TRBJ1-1,CASSRRRTGQTEAFF,TGTGCCAGCAGCCGCCGTCGGACAGGGCAAACTGAAGCTTTCTTT
16,TRBV4-3,TRBD1,once,TRBJ1-2,CASSHPTGGLPYGYTF,TGCGCCAGCAGCCACCCGACAGGGGGCCTCCCCTATGGCTACACCTTC
13,TRBV5-1,-,-,TRBJ2-3,CASSGQSTDTQYF,TGCGCCAGCAGCGGACAGAGCACAGATACGCAGTATTTT
14,TRBV7-2,-,once,TRBJ2-7,CASSFGTRPYEQYF,TGTGCCAGCAGCTTTGGTACACGCCCCTACGAGCAGTACTTC
15,TRBV13,TRBD1,few,TRBJ2-2,CASSSTGVNTGELFF,TGTGCCAGCAGCTCGACAGGGGTTAACACCGGGGAGCTGTTTTTT
17,TRBV4-3,TRBD1,-,TRBJ2-7,CASSPMAGQGASYEQYF,TGCGCCAGCAGCCCAATGGCGGGACAGGGGGCCTCCTACGAGCAGTACTTC
16,TRBV11-2,TRBD1,-,TRBJ1-1,CASSRSLGQGNSEAFF,TGTGCCAGCAGCCGATCATTAGGACAGGGAAACTCTGAAGCTTTCTTT
15,TRBV18,-,-,TRBJ1-1,CASSPTTEPNTEAFF,TGTGCCAGCTCACCAACGACAGAACCTAACACTGAAGCTTTCTTT